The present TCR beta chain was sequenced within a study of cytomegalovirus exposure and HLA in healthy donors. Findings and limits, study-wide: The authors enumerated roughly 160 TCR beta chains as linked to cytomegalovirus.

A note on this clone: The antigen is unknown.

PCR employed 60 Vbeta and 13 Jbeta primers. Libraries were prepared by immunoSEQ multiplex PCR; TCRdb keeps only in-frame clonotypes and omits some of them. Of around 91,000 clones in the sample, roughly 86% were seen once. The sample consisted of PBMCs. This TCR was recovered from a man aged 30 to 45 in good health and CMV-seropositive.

The CDR3: CASSESISGTIQYF. The CDR3 DNA reads as TGCGCCAGCAGTGAGTCTATTAGCGGGACCATTCAGTACTTC. The V call is TRBV10-1, the J call TRBJ2-4; 8 bases are shared with TRBD2. Germline CDR1 reads WNHNN; CDR2 reads SYGVQD (reference sequence). V shed 0 bases, J shed 9 bases, and the junction held 4 bases outside the gene matches. The CDR3 totals 14 residues.